The present TCR beta chain was sequenced within a study of shared clonotypes between healthy human individuals. This CDR3 region has 13 residues. Germline V lookup: CDR1 LNHDA, CDR2 SQIVND (reference sequence). V shed 4 bases and J shed 0 bases, with 4 bases lying between them. The authors loaded roughly 180 ng DNA, some 32,000 T cell genomes, into sorted-subset replicate PCRs. Profiled with immunoSEQ multiplex PCR; TCRdb holds only in-frame clones, not every one. The data hold under 750,000 clones, with 72% observed a single time. With respect to this clone: Antigen unknown.

Notes on the study in general: Blood alone was sampled, and tissue repertoires likely differ.

The receptor was derived from a woman aged 25 to 39 in good health. The rearrangement uses TRBV19 and TRBJ2-1, with unresolved D. The sequencing sample was made of memory CD4+ T cells sorted from blood. Subset noted: CD45RA-negative fraction. In nucleotides, the CDR3 is TGTGCCAGTAGTACGAGCTCCTACAATGAGCAGTTCTTC. Translation: CASSTSSYNEQFF. Based on the CDR3 plus reference TRBV19 and TRBJ2-1, the full variable domain is DGGITQSPKYLFRKEGQNVTLSCEQNLNHDAMYWYRQDPGQGLRLIYYSQIVNDFQKGDIAEGYSVSREKKESFPLTVTSAQKNPTAFYLCASSTSSYNEQFFGPGTRLTVL.